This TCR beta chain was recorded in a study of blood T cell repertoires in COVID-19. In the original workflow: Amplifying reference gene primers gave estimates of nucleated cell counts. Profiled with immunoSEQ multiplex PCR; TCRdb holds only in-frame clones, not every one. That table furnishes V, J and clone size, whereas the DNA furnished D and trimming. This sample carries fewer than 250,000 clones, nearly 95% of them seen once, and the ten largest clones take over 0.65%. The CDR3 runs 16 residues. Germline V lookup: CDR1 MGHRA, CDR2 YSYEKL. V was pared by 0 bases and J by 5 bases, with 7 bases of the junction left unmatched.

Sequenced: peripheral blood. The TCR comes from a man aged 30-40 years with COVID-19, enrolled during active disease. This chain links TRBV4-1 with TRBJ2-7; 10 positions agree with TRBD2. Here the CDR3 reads CASSQDSGGTWDEQYF. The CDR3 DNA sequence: TGCGCCAGCAGCCAAGATAGCGGGGGGACGTGGGACGAGCAGTACTTC.